This T cell receptor beta chain came from a study of cytomegalovirus exposure and HLA in healthy donors (dated by TCRdb to about 2017). Turning to the overall study: An earlier analysis of roughly 570 of the donors reported approximately 260 Gb of sequence data and 100 million to 120 million unique TCR beta sequences obtained from 180 million or so T cells. An early release that covered about 600 HLA-typed donors contained around 300 gigabases of sequencing data and tens of millions of unique TCR sequences. Of the 398 genotyped donors, approximately 83% fell in the genetic ancestry cluster associated with self-reported Caucasian donors. The study was designed to test whether signatures of past pathogen exposure could be identified by cataloging public T cell receptors. The study used immunosequencing to profile the T cell repertoires of 666 subjects and linked those repertoires to cytomegalovirus serostatus. Along with the approximately 670-subject first cohort, a separate validation cohort of around 120 different subjects was used. The study combined high-throughput TCR immunosequencing, statistical association of individual TCRs with disease status, and machine learning to predict cytomegalovirus infection status. A later analysis re-examined previously published TCR beta repertoires from 500 to 700 donors and added high-resolution HLA genotyping to investigate patterns of TCR occurrence. Rather than using new phenotypic data, the later analysis identified candidate immune exposures from TCR beta sequences and from how often those sequences occurred across donors. To decide whether each TCR beta V gene segment behaved as functional or pseudogenic, an earlier analysis of approximately 600 of the donors relied on high-throughput TCR beta sequencing. Alongside the repertoire data, information on donor age, sex, ethnicity and CMV serostatus was compiled. A later genetic analysis used genome-wide SNP genotypes for 398 of the 666 donors, treating that subset as a discovery cohort. All discovery cohort repertoires had been generated on a single sequencing platform. HLA typing included class I and class II loci at four-digit resolution. The number of typed donors differed by locus: about 629-640 for A, B, C, DRB1 and DQB1; some 500 for DQA1; approximately 610 for DPA1; and around 470 for DPB1. Five DR-DQ haplotypes were handled as single units for association and clustering, since linkage in the cohort was strong. On average, approximately 250,000 unique TCR beta nucleotide sequences were sequenced per donor among 398 genotyped donors of the cohort, with roughly 18% of those sequences being non-productive.

As concerns this clone: Which antigen it targets is not known. The sample holds no much larger clone one base away, and base qualities are not on file.

Library construction relied on the immunoSEQ multiplex PCR assay. The multiplex PCR relied on a mix of 60 forward primers for TCR Vbeta segments and 13 reverse primers for TCR Jbeta segments. Amplification of the CDR3 region of rearranged TCR beta genes was performed with a multiplex PCR assay on genomic DNA. The Illumina HiSeq System was used to sequence the amplified TCR beta libraries as 87-base-pair reads. Concerning the study's data processing: In a later analysis, roughly 80 million unique TCR beta chains were counted across the 500 to 850 repertoires, and roughly 11 million of these chains were shared by at least two donors. Raw reads were error-corrected and collapsed into unique sequences by a nearest-neighbor algorithm in which closely related sequences were merged to remove PCR and sequencing errors. To assign V, D and J gene segments, CDR3 sequences were aligned to IMGT reference sequences. For a sequence to be retained, a match of at least six nucleotides to both a V gene segment and a J gene segment was required. A rearrangement was called productive if the CDR3 had no stop codons and remained in frame with V and J, and every other rearrangement was called non-productive. Following IMGT convention, CDR3 was defined as the stretch from the second conserved V-encoded cysteine to the conserved J-encoded phenylalanine. In an earlier analysis of 550 to 650 of the donors, sequences lacking an unambiguous match to a single V gene segment were excluded. An earlier analysis of 587 of the donors classified V segments as functional when productive rearrangements were above 56.7% and as segregating when the standard deviation between donors was above 5%. To diagnose cytomegalovirus status from the catalog of TCR beta chain sequences, a statistical classification framework was built. A later analysis assigned V and J genes by comparing TCR nucleotide sequences with IMGT/GENE-DB human TR gene sequences. In a later analysis, CDR3 sequences and most-parsimonious VDJ recombination scenarios were assigned using the TCRdist pipeline. In a later analysis, each TCR beta chain was defined by its CDR3 amino acid sequence together with its V-gene family, and reads lacking a unique V-gene family were excluded. A later analysis removed 550 to 650 highly shared, low-generation-probability nucleotide sequences to deal with suspected cross-contamination and a sequencing artifact. In a later analysis, a clonal expansion index for each public chain was calculated from normalized within-repertoire ranks of inferred template counts. In a later analysis, generation probabilities were computed with a VDJ recombination model fitted to out-of-frame rearrangements, and the resulting probabilities were checked against IGoR. In a later analysis, hypergeometric tests were used to score TCR-TCR, TCR-HLA and TCR-CMV co-occurrence, with a repertoire-size bias correction applied to TCR pairs. False discovery rates were estimated in a later analysis by permuting HLA or CMV assignments 20 times. In a later analysis, co-occurring TCRs were grouped using DBSCAN, with TCRdist sequence similarity added in when clustering inside HLA-allele-positive subsets. Repertoires with fewer than 30,000 or more than 120,000 public chains were left out of co-occurrence clustering, as were a handful of repertoires with anomalous nucleotide sharing. As stored in TCRdb, this immuneACCESS dataset retains in-frame rearrangements with V and J assigned. A fraction of the clones does not appear; measured against another copy, unresolved V genes explain less than half of the discrepancy, and the remainder lacks a known reason. V and J calls and clone size are those listed in that table; D and trimming were worked out from the DNA. In all, the sample holds 85,000 to 100,000 clones, and approximately 72% of those were seen once. The ten largest account for roughly 7% of the sample.

CDR1 and CDR2 were assigned from the germline V gene (reference sequence) as SEHNR and FQNEAQ. Cut back by 3 bases and 4 bases, the V and J ends lie 11 bases apart. The CDR3 covers 14 residues, taking in both the cysteine and the phenylalanine. Only CDR3 DNA remains: 42 bases, in frame from the first base. The research as a whole found: A later analysis associated about 17,000 TCR beta sequences with specific HLA alleles at a false discovery rate of 0.05. A later genetic analysis associated a missense DCLRE1C variant with V-gene and J-gene trimming of TCR beta chains, and an independent cohort replicated the association. The cohort was sequenced for TCR beta chains only, and without alpha or paired-chain data the features that could be detected were limited. A further reported finding was that TCR beta sequences accurately predicted the HLA-A and HLA-B alleles for most subjects in the first cohort. For the cohort, immune exposure information was limited to CMV serostatus. A later genetic analysis reported fewer N-insertions in productive TCRs among donors in an Asian-associated ancestry cluster than the approximately 700-donor mean. Because the 87-base-pair reads could not distinguish some IMGT-functional V segments, including TRBV6-2 and TRBV6-3, those segments were excluded. Presence/absence analyses assumed roughly uniform sequencing depth across donors, an assumption that may not hold. A few of the identified cytomegalovirus-associated TCR beta chains were confirmed in vitro to be specific for cytomegalovirus antigens. In a later analysis, TCR association rates were found to vary across HLA loci, with the most associated TCRs seen for DRB1 alleles and the fewest for HLA-C alleles. When HLA alleles, especially DR and DQ, strongly co-occurred, attributing TCR associations to individual alleles was difficult. The classifier was reported to diagnose cytomegalovirus status with high specificity and sensitivity in both the original cohort and the validation cohort. Linkage disequilibrium might explain the correlated functional status among segregating V segments, but an unknown experimental factor could not be ruled out. According to a later analysis, most CMV-associated TCR beta chains appeared to be HLA-restricted, and the HLA associations seemed to be driven largely by CMV exposure. The study gave a list of 150 to 200 TCR beta chains associated with cytomegalovirus. In a later analysis, HLA-associated TCR beta chains were found to be more clonally expanded and to have lower generation probabilities than equally common non-associated chains. Because HLA typing was unavailable for some donors at each locus, only the typed subset was used in association tests. A group of highly shared sequence variants was considered likely to be a technical artifact of the sequencing pipeline. According to a later analysis, parvovirus B19, influenza, CMV and Epstein-Barr virus appeared linked to several top co-occurrence clusters. Most TCR sequences were seen in very few donors, while some public TCRs were found in many individuals. Broadly in line with IMGT annotations, most TCR beta V segments showed up in productive rearrangements about 87% or about 30% of the time in an earlier analysis of some 590 of the donors. According to the authors, the approach could potentially be generalized to other disease states and immunological phenotypes. The earlier analysis of 587 of the donors excluded roughly 17 rarely observed V segments, including chromosome 9 orphons, because counts were too low.

The cohort comprised around 700 healthy bone marrow donors. At the time of sampling, all cohort members were nominally healthy, though unrecorded immune exposures were likely present. The donor was CMV seropositive and belonged to the group of 250 to 300 seropositive cohort members. A peripheral blood sample was collected from each donor, and TCR beta sequencing was performed on peripheral blood mononuclear cells. The Qiagen DNeasy Blood Extraction Kit was used to extract genomic DNA from the blood cell samples. The V and J segments used are TRBV7-9 and TRBJ2-3; TRBD2 is possibly the D segment (6 matching bases). The sequence was obtained from a middle-aged man in good health and CMV-seropositive. Sequencing was carried out using PBMCs. CDR3 sequence: CASSFSGRSDTQYF. The DNA is TGTGCCAGCAGCTTCTCCGGGAGATCAGATACGCAGTATTTT.